These T cell receptor beta chains were read from a single sample in a study of beta chain features in type 1 diabetes. The protocol was immunoSEQ multiplex PCR, while the TCRdb copy is restricted to in-frame clones and leaves out a portion. Among hundreds of thousands of clones, about 14% were seen once, and the ten largest hold less than 0.04%. Sequencing was performed on naive CD4+ T cells from blood. The receptor set was obtained from a man between 18 and 35 years old with type 1 diabetes. Both conserved end residues are part of each CDR3. Each record gives: J gene, V gene, D gene, clone size, CDR3 DNA, CDR3 protein. The D gene is left open where the match is weak. Expanded clones are given a class, and other clones once, few, many or no size at all.

>TRBJ2-5|TRBV28|.|few
TGTGCCAGCAGTTTCATGGGCCGGGAGACCCAGTACTTC
CASSFMGRETQYF
>TRBJ2-5|TRBV30|.|few
TGTGCCTGGAGTGGCCCGGCGAGGACCCAGTACTTC
CAWSGPARTQYF
>TRBJ2-6|TRBV6-4|TRBD1|.
TGTGCCAGCAGTGGGACAGGGGCCGGGGCCAACGTCCTGACTTTC
CASSGTGAGANVLTF
>TRBJ1-3|TRBV6-5|.|.
TGTGCCAGCAGTTACCGTCACTCTGGAAACACCATATATTTT
CASSYRHSGNTIYF
>TRBJ2-1|TRBV5-1|TRBD2|.
TGCGCCAGCAGCTCTAGCGGGGTGAACTACAATGAGCAGTTCTTC
CASSSSGVNYNEQFF
>TRBJ2-7|TRBV7-2|.|.
TGTGCCAGCAGCTTACAAGGAGGGGACGACGAGCAGTACTTC
CASSLQGGDDEQYF
>TRBJ1-4|TRBV6-5|.|few
TGTGCCAGCAGTTACTCAGGGACTAATGAAAAACTGTTTTTT
CASSYSGTNEKLFF
>TRBJ1-1|TRBV7-3|.|few
TGTGCCAGCAGCTTGTCCCAGAACACTGAAGCTTTCTTT
CASSLSQNTEAFF
>TRBJ2-3|TRBV7-9|.|few
TGTGCCAGCAGCCCAGACTGGGGAGATACGCAGTATTTT
CASSPDWGDTQYF
>TRBJ1-1|TRBV18|.|.
TGTGCCAGCTCACCACAGTATCGGGTATGGGAGTTCACTGAAGCTTTCTTT
CASSPQYRVWEFTEAFF
>TRBJ1-4|TRBV30|.|few
TGTGCCTGGAGCGGGGGAGCAACTAATGAAAAACTGTTTTTT
CAWSGGATNEKLFF
>TRBJ2-4|TRBV30|TRBD2|.
TGTGCCTGGAGTGGTTGGCGGGAGGGCTTAAACATTCAGTACTTC
CAWSGWREGLNIQYF
>TRBJ2-1|TRBV29-1|TRBD2|.
TGCAGCGTGAGCGGGAGCCGGTACAATGAGCAGTTCTTC
CSVSGSRYNEQFF
>TRBJ1-2|TRBV6-5|TRBD1|.
TGTGCCAGCAGTAGAACAGGGGCAAACTATGGCTACACCTTC
CASSRTGANYGYTF
>TRBJ2-1|TRBV29-1|.|.
TGCAGCGTTGGCTCACGGCAGGGTCTCCACAATGAGCAGTTCTTC
CSVGSRQGLHNEQFF
>TRBJ2-3|TRBV6-6|.|.
TGTGCCAGCAGTTACACTAGCCCAACGTTAACAGATACGCAGTATTTT
CASSYTSPTLTDTQYF
>TRBJ2-7|TRBV11-2|.|.
TGTGCCAGCAGCTTAGTAGGCTACGAGCAGTACTTC
CASSLVGYEQYF
>TRBJ2-7|TRBV7-9|.|few
TGTGCCAGCAGCTTAGGACAGGAACAGCAGTACTTC
CASSLGQEQQYF
>TRBJ2-2|TRBV7-9|.|few
TGTGCCAGCAGCTTTCCCGGGGAGCTGTTTTTT
CASSFPGELFF
>TRBJ2-3|TRBV10-3|.|many
TGTGCCATCAGTGGGAGCAAGGGAGATACGCAGTATTTT
CAISGSKGDTQYF
>TRBJ2-5|TRBV14|.|many
TGTGCCAGCAGCCAAGGTCCGGTCCGCAAGATGGACTTC
CASSQGPVRKMDF
>TRBJ2-1|TRBV5-1|TRBD2|.
TGCGCCAGCAGCCCTCACCCCCAGCGGGGGGTGTACAATGAGCAGTTCTTC
CASSPHPQRGVYNEQFF